These 8 T cell receptor beta chains came from one sample sequenced in a study of cytomegalovirus exposure and HLA in healthy donors (TCRdb year 2017). Libraries were constructed by the immunoSEQ multiplex PCR assay. For the multiplex PCR, a mixture combining 60 forward primers for TCR Vbeta segments and 13 reverse primers for TCR Jbeta segments was used. TCRdb took over this immuneACCESS table, retaining in-frame rearrangements with V and J assigned. Such tables are incomplete; in checked studies, under half of the missing clones stem from an unresolved V gene, and the remainder is unexplained. The sample contains 80,000 to 95,000 clones, more than 55% of them found a single time. Together, the top ten hold roughly 2.1% of the sample. The sample consisted of PBMCs. The receptor source for this set is a human donor in good health.

This clone was observed a handful of times. The chain employs TRBV30 and TRBJ1-6; D is undetermined. The germline gives CDR1 GTSNPN, CDR2 SVGIG (reference sequence). This CDR3 is built from 16 residues. Trimming took 4 bases from V and 7 from J, leaving 20 bases between them. Here the CDR3 DNA reads TGTGCCTGGAATTCTCGGGGAAAATCTACCAATTCACCCCTCCACTTT. Protein product: CAWNSRGKSTNSPLHF.

This clone is deemed medium-sized (0.01 to 0.1%). The rearrangement links TRBV6-6 to TRBJ1-1; unclear D gene. The CDR3 consists of 12 residues. The germline V and J ends were trimmed by 6 bases and 4 bases, with 9 bases remaining between them. Germline V gene sequence: CDR1 MNHNY, CDR2 SVGAGI (reference sequence). This chain's CDR3 is CASSPLSTEAFF. The CDR3 DNA reads as TGTGCCAGCAGCCCATTGTCCACTGAAGCTTTCTTT.

The chain carries TRBV27 and TRBJ2-7; 11 nucleotides agree with TRBD1. The CDR3 has 17 amino acids. V lost 6 bases to trimming and J lost 1 base; unmatched junction nucleotides: 11. CDR1 MNHEY and CDR2 SMNVEV come from the germline V gene (reference sequence). The CDR3 DNA follows: TGTGCCAGCAGCCGACATGTCGGGACAGGGGGATCCTACGAGCAGTACTTC. It yields the protein CASSRHVGTGGSYEQYF.

CDR3 nucleotides: TGTGCCAGTAGTATAGCCCAGCGGGGGAGCACAGATACGCAGTATTTT. Protein: CASSIAQRGSTDTQYF. The gene calls are TRBV19 and TRBJ2-3; TRBD2 aligns across 8 bases. This CDR3 has 16 residues. CDR1 and CDR2 (germline): LNHDA, SQIVND (reference sequence). V shed 1 base, J shed 0 bases, and the junction held 3 bases outside the gene matches.

CDR3 amino acids: CSASSRETQYF. CDR3 DNA: TGCAGTGCTAGCTCTAGGGAGACCCAGTACTTC. This sequence joins TRBV20-1 and TRBJ2-5; the D is unclear. CDR3 length: 11 residues. From germline, CDR1 is DFQATT and CDR2 SNEGSKA (reference sequence). V lost 3 bases and J lost 5, with 7 bases in between.

V is TRBV2 and J is TRBJ1-6; 7 bases align to TRBD1. The CDR3 contains 14 residues. Germline V gives CDR1 SNHLY, CDR2 FYNNEI. Germline trimming cut 6 bases from V and 8 bases from J; bases unmatched to any gene: 7. The CDR3 reads CASRAPGQHSPLHF. As DNA, the CDR3 is TGTGCCAGCAGGGCACCGGGACAGCATTCACCCCTCCACTTT.

The chain joins TRBV2 to TRBJ2-5; TRBD2 might be the D (6 bases). Deletions cut 6 bases from V and 5 bases from J, with 16 bases between. Germline lookup yields CDR1 SNHLY and CDR2 FYNNEI. This CDR3 contains 14 residues. CDR3 DNA sequence: TGTGCCAGCAGGGTGATGGGGGGTTTGGAGACCCAGTACTTC. As protein: CASRVMGGLETQYF.

The rearrangement uses TRBV5-4 and TRBJ2-1; possible D gene TRBD1, 6 bases. The CDR3 has 14 amino acids. V shed 2 bases and J shed 6 bases, with 12 bases lying between them. Germline V gene data show CDR1 as SGHNT and CDR2 as YYREEE (reference sequence). The CDR3 DNA sequence: TGTGCCAGCAGCTTTGCCACAGGGAGCAATGAGCAGTTCTTC. Protein: CASSFATGSNEQFF.